These T cell receptor beta chains were read from a single sample in a study of blood T cell repertoires in COVID-19. Assay used: immunoSEQ multiplex PCR; TCRdb lists only in-frame clones, some missing. The data show over 25,000 clones, 89% seen once. Sequencing was performed on peripheral blood. The receptors were gathered from a human donor in a cohort sampled during active COVID-19. The CDR3 runs from the conserved cysteine through the conserved F or W. The order of the fields is J gene, D gene, V gene, clone size, CDR3 protein, CDR3 DNA. A D gene is named only where the DNA matches it firmly. A row's size may be missing; if present it is once, few, many or a size class.

j_gene: TRBJ2-1
d_gene: .
v_gene: TRBV4-2
abundance: .
CDR3aa: CASSPTGAGVYNEQFF
CDR3nt: TGTGCCAGCAGCCCCACGGGGGCGGGGGTCTACAATGAGCAGTTCTTC

j_gene: TRBJ2-3
d_gene: TRBD1
v_gene: TRBV2
abundance: .
CDR3aa: CASSDRTGGTDTQYF
CDR3nt: TGTGCCAGCAGTGATAGGACAGGGGGCACAGATACGCAGTATTTT

j_gene: TRBJ2-4
d_gene: .
v_gene: TRBV30
abundance: .
CDR3aa: CAWSVVPADIQYF
CDR3nt: TGTGCCTGGAGTGTAGTCCCGGCGGACATTCAGTACTTC

j_gene: TRBJ1-4
d_gene: .
v_gene: TRBV4-2
abundance: once
CDR3aa: CASSQETLAREKLFF
CDR3nt: TGTGCCAGCAGCCAAGAAACTCTAGCTCGGGAAAAACTGTTTTTT

j_gene: TRBJ1-6
d_gene: .
v_gene: TRBV10-1
abundance: .
CDR3aa: CASSVSRTYNSPLHF
CDR3nt: TGCGCCAGCAGTGTGAGCAGGACTTATAATTCACCCCTCCACTTT

j_gene: TRBJ1-6
d_gene: .
v_gene: TRBV7-2
abundance: once
CDR3aa: CASRPGGQPNSPLHF
CDR3nt: TGTGCCAGCAGGCCCGGGGGGCAACCTAATTCACCCCTCCACTTT

j_gene: TRBJ1-1
d_gene: .
v_gene: TRBV10-2
abundance: .
CDR3aa: CASSGTGPNTEAFF
CDR3nt: TGCGCCAGCAGTGGAACAGGACCGAACACTGAAGCTTTCTTT

j_gene: TRBJ1-2
d_gene: .
v_gene: TRBV7-9
abundance: .
CDR3aa: CASSLVSGAADSYTF
CDR3nt: TGTGCCAGCAGCTTAGTATCAGGGGCGGCAGATAGCTACACCTTC

j_gene: TRBJ2-1
d_gene: TRBD1
v_gene: TRBV6-1
abundance: .
CDR3aa: CASSESPTGGWNEQFF
CDR3nt: TGTGCCAGCAGTGAAAGTCCGACAGGGGGCTGGAATGAGCAGTTCTTC

j_gene: TRBJ1-6
d_gene: TRBD1
v_gene: TRBV15
abundance: .
CDR3aa: CATSPDRANSPLHF
CDR3nt: TGTGCCACCAGTCCGGACAGGGCGAATTCACCCCTCCACTTT

j_gene: TRBJ2-2
d_gene: TRBD1
v_gene: TRBV6-5
abundance: .
CDR3aa: CASRTGQGNTGELFF
CDR3nt: TGTGCCAGCAGAACGGGACAGGGGAACACCGGGGAGCTGTTTTTT

j_gene: TRBJ2-6
d_gene: TRBD1
v_gene: TRBV5-1
abundance: .
CDR3aa: CASGTGGAGANVLTF
CDR3nt: TGCGCCAGCGGAACAGGGGGCGCTGGGGCCAACGTCCTGACTTTC

j_gene: TRBJ1-3
d_gene: .
v_gene: TRBV28
abundance: .
CDR3aa: CASGTGGNTIYF
CDR3nt: TGTGCCAGCGGAACAGGAGGAAACACCATATATTTT

j_gene: TRBJ2-1
d_gene: TRBD1
v_gene: TRBV5-1
abundance: .
CDR3aa: CASSSTGGSYNEQFF
CDR3nt: TGCGCCAGCAGCTCGACAGGGGGCTCCTACAATGAGCAGTTCTTC

j_gene: TRBJ1-2
d_gene: TRBD1
v_gene: TRBV19
abundance: .
CDR3aa: CASTDRDRRGYTF
CDR3nt: TGTGCCAGTACCGACCGGGACAGGAGAGGCTACACCTTC

j_gene: TRBJ1-1
d_gene: TRBD1
v_gene: TRBV3-1/TRBV3-2
abundance: .
CDR3aa: CASSRQGAITEAFF
CDR3nt: TGTGCCAGCAGCAGACAGGGGGCGATCACTGAAGCTTTCTTT

j_gene: TRBJ2-7
d_gene: .
v_gene: TRBV10-3
abundance: .
CDR3aa: CATTRDFSYEQYF
CDR3nt: TGTGCCACGACTAGGGACTTCTCCTACGAGCAGTACTTC